This T cell receptor beta chain was captured in a study of blood T cells in healthy people across ages. A second PCR, run for roughly 7 to 12 cycles, used a sample-barcoded 5' primer plus a J-beta primer mix. TCRdb independently ran MiXCR on the 5' RACE reads; one entry per CDR3 protein. The table has 890,000 or so distinct CDR3 sequences, less than 80% seen once. This CDR3 has 14 amino acids. The germline V gene has CDR1 DFQATT and CDR2 SNEGSKA (reference sequence). The sample consisted of blood. The chain couples TRBV20-1 to TRBJ2-2; D may match TRBD1 or TRBD2 (5 bases each). The sequence came from a man aged 25-45 years in good health. For the CDR3, the DNA is TGCAGCGCTCCGGGACGGCGAGTTTCCGGGGAGCTGTTTTTT. Encoded protein: CSAPGRRVSGELFF.